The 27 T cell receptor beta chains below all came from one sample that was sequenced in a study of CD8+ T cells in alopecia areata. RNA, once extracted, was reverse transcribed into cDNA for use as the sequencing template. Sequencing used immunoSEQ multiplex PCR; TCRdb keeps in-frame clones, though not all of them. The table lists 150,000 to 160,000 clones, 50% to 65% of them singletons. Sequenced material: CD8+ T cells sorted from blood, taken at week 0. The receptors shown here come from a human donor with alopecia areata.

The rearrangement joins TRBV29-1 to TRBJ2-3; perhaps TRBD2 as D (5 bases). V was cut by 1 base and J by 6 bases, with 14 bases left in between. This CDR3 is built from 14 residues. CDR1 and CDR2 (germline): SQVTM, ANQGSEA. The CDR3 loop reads CSVEGLVGDDTQYF. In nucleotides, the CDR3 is TGCAGCGTTGAAGGGCTAGTGGGAGATGATACGCAGTATTTT.

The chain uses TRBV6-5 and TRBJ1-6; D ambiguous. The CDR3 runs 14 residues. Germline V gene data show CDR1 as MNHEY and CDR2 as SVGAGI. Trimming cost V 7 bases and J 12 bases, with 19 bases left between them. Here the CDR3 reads CASTHERVGGPLHF. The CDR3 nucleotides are TGTGCCAGCACCCACGAGAGGGTGGGAGGACCCCTCCACTTT.

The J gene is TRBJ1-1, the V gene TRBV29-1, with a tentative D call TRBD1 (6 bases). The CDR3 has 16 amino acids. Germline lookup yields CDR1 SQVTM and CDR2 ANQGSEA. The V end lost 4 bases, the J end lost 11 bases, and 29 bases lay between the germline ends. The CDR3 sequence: CSVVGRADRQPSVAFF. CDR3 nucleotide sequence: TGCAGCGTTGTTGGTAGAGCGGACAGACAGCCTAGTGTGGCTTTCTTT.

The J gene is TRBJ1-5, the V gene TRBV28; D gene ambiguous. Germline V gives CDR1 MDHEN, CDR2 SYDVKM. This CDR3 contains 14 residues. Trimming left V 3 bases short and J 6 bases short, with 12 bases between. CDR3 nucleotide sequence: TGTGCCAGCAGTTTGGTAAAGGGAGGTCAGCCCCAGCATTTT. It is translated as CASSLVKGGQPQHF.

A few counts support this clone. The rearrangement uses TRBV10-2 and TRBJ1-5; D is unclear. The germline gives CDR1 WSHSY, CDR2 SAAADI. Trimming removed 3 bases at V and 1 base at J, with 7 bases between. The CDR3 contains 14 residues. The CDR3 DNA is TGCGCCAGCAGTGACGGGAGAAGCAATCAGCCCCAGCATTTT. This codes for CASSDGRSNQPQHF.

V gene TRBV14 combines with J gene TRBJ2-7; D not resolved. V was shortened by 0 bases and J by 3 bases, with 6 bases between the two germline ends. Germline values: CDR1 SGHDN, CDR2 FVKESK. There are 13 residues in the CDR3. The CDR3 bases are TGTGCCAGCAGCCAAGAAGACGACTACGAGCAGTACTTC. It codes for CASSQEDDYEQYF. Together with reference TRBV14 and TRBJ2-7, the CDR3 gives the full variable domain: EAGVTQFPSHSVIEKGQTVTLRCDPISGHDNLYWYRRVMGKEIKFLLHFVKESKQDESGMPNNRFLAERTGGTYSTLKVQPAELEDSGVYFCASSQEDDYEQYFGPGTRLTVT.

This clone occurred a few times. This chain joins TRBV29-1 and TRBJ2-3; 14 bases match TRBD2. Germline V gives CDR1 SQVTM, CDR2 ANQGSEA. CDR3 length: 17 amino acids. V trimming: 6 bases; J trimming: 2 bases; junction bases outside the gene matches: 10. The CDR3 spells CSVLLGTSGGYTDTQYF. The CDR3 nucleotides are TGCAGCGTCCTCCTCGGGACTAGCGGGGGATACACAGATACGCAGTATTTT.

CDR3 region: CASSSRRDRVTYEQYF. Written as DNA, the CDR3 is TGTGCCAGCAGTTCGCGCCGGGACAGGGTAACCTACGAGCAGTACTTC. The V call is TRBV27, the J call TRBJ2-7; TRBD1 aligns across 9 bases. Germline V gene sequence: CDR1 MNHEY, CDR2 SMNVEV (reference sequence). The V segment lost 4 bases and the J segment 2 bases; nucleotides outside the gene matches: 9. There are 16 residues in the CDR3.

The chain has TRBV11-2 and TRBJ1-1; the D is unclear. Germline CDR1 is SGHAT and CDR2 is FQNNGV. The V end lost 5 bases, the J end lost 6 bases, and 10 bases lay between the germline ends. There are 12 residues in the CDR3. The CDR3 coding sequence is TGTGCCAGCAGCCCGTCGATCCCTGAAGCTTTCTTT. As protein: CASSPSIPEAFF.

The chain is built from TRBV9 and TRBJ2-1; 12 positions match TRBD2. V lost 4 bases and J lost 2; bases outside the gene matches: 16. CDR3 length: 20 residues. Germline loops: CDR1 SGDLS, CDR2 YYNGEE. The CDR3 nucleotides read TGTGCCAGCAGCTTCTTTAGGGAACTAGCGGGGGGTGTAACCTACAATGAGCAGTTCTTC. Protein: CASSFFRELAGGVTYNEQFF.

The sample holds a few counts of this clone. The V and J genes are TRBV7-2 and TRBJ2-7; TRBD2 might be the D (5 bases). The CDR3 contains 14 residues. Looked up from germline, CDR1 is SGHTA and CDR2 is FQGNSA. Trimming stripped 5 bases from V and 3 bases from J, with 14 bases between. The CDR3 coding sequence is TGTGCCAGCAGCCCAGGAGCGGCCTACTACGAGCAGTACTTC. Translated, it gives CASSPGAAYYEQYF.

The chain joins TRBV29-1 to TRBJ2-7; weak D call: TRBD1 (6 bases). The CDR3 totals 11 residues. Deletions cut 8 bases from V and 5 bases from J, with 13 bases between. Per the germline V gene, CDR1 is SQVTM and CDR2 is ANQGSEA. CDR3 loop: CSLRQGNEQYF. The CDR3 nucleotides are TGCAGCTTGCGCCAGGGGAACGAGCAGTACTTC.

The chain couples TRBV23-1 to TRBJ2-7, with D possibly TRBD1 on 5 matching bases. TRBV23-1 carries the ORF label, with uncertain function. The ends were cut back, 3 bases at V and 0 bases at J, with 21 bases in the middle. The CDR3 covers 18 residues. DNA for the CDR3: TGCGCCAGCAGTCAGCGAACAGGTCAAACAAGGAGCTCCTACGAGCAGTACTTC. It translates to CASSQRTGQTRSSYEQYF.

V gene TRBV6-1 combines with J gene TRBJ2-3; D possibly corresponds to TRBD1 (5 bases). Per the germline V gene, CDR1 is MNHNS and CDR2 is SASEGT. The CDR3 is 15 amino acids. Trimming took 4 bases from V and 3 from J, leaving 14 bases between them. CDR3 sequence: CASSVQGTRTDTQYF. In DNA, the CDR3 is TGTGCCAGCAGTGTTCAGGGCACGAGGACAGATACGCAGTATTTT.

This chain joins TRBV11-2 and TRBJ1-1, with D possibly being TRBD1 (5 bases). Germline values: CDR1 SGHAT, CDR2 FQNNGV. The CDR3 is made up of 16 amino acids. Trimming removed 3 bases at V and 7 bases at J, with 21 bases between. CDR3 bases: TGTGCCAGCAGCTTCGCGAGGCGAGATGGCGGACATGAAGCTTTCTTT. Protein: CASSFARRDGGHEAFF.

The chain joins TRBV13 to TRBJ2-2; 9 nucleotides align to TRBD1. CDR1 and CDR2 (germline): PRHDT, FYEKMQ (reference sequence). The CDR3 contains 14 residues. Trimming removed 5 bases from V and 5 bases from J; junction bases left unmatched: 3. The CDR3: CASSRGQGTGELFF. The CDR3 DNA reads TGTGCCAGCAGCCGTGGACAGGGGACCGGGGAGCTGTTTTTT.

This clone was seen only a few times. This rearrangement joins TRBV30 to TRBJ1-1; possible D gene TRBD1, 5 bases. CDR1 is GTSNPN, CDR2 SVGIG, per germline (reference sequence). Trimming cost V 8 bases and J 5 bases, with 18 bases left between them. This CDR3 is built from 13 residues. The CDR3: CARRDSRGTEAFF. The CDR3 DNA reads TGTGCCAGACGGGACTCCCGGGGGACTGAAGCTTTCTTT. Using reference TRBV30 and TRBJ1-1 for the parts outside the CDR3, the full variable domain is SQTIHQWPATLVQPVGSPLSLECTVEGTSNPNLYWYRQAAGRGLQLLFYSVGIGQISSEVPQNLSASRPQDRQFILSSKKLLLSDSGFYLCARRDSRGTEAFFGQGTRLTVV.

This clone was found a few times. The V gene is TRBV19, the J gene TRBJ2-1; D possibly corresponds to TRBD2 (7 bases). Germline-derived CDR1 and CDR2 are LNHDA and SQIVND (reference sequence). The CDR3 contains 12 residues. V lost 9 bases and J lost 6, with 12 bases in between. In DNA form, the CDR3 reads TGTGCCAGCATGGGGGGGCCCAATGAGCAGTTCTTC. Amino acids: CASMGGPNEQFF.

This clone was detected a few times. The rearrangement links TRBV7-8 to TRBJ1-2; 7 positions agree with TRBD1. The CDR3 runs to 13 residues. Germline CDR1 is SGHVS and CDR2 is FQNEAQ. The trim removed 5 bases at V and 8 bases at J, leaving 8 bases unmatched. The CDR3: CASSPGQSGGYTF. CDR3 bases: TGTGCCAGCAGCCCGGGACAGAGCGGGGGCTACACCTTC.

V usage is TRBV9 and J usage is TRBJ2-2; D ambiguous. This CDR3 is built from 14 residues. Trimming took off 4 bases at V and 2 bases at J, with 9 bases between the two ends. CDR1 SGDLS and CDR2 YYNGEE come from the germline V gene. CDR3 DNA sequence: TGTGCCAGCAGCTCACGGCTCAACACCGGGGAGCTGTTTTTT. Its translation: CASSSRLNTGELFF.

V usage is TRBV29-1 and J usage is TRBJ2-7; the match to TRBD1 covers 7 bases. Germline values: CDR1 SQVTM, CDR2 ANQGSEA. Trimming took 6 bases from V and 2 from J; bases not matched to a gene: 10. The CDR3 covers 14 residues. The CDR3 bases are TGCAGCGTCTTAACAGGGGAAAGGGCCTACGAGCAGTACTTC. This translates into CSVLTGERAYEQYF.

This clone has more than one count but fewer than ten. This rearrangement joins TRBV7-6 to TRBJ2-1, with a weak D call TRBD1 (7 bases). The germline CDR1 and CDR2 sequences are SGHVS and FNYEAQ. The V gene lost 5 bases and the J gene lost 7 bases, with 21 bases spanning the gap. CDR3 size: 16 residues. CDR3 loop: CASSLLQGGRRNEQFF. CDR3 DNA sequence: TGTGCCAGCAGCCTTCTGCAGGGGGGACGTAGGAATGAGCAGTTCTTC.

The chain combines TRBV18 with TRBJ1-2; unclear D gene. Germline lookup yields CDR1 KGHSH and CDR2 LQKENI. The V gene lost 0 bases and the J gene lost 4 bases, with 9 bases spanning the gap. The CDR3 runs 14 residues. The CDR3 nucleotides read TGTGCCAGCTCACCACCGATGGGGAGCTATGGCTACACCTTC. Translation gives CASSPPMGSYGYTF. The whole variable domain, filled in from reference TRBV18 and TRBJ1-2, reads NAGVMQNPRHLVRRRGQEARLRCSPMKGHSHVYWYRQLPEEGLKFMVYLQKENIIDESGMPKERFSAEFPKEGPSILRIQQVVRGDSAAYFCASSPPMGSYGYTFGSGTRLTVV.

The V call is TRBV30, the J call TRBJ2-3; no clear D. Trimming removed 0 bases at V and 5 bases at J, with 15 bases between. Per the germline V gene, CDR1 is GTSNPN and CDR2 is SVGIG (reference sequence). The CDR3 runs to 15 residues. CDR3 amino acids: CAWSVTGATGDTQYF. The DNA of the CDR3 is TGTGCCTGGAGTGTAACCGGAGCAACGGGAGATACGCAGTATTTT.

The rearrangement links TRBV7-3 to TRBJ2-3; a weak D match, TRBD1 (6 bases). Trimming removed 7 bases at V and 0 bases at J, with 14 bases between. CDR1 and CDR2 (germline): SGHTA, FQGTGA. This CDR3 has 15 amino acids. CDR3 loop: CASTFQGPSTDTQYF. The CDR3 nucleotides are TGTGCCAGCACATTTCAGGGGCCTAGCACAGATACGCAGTATTTT.

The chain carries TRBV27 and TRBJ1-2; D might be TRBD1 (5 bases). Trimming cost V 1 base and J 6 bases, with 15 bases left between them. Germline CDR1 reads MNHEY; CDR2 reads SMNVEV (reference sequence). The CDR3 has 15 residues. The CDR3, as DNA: TGTGCCAGCAGTTTATTGCAGGGAACTATGGATGGCTACACCTTC. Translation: CASSLLQGTMDGYTF.

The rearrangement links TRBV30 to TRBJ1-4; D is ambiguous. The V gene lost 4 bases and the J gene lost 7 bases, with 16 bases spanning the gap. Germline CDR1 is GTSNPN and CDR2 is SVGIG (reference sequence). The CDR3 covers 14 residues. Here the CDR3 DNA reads TGTGCCTGGAACGAAGGCAGGTCGAGTGAAAAACTGTTTTTT. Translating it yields CAWNEGRSSEKLFF. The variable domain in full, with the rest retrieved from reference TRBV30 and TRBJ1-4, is SQTIHQWPATLVQPVGSPLSLECTVEGTSNPNLYWYRQAAGRGLQLLFYSVGIGQISSEVPQNLSASRPQDRQFILSSKKLLLSDSGFYLCAWNEGRSSEKLFFGSGTQLSVL.